This TCR beta chain was sequenced in a study of shared clonotypes between healthy human individuals. Each of the donors was a healthy adult who was HIV-negative and had not had a recent acute infection or vaccination. The authors ran the assay at deep level. Scientists sequenced DNA from unsorted PBMC on ten immunoSEQ deep assay plates. Profiling relied on immunoSEQ multiplex PCR, and the TCRdb table lists in-frame clones only, not all of them. Among 450,000 to 500,000 clones listed, about 78% were seen once. This TCR came from a woman in her thirties or forties in good health. Some clones in this sample may be carry-over from other donors' samples. The sample consisted of PBMCs.

CDR3 sequence: CASSQGTGIYNEQFF. The CDR3 DNA follows: TGTGCCAGCAGCCAAGGGACCGGGATATACAATGAGCAGTTCTTC. V gene TRBV14 combines with J gene TRBJ2-1, with D perhaps TRBD2 (5 bases). This CDR3 has 15 amino acids. V dropped 1 base and J dropped 4 bases, with 11 bases sitting between them. Germline lookup yields CDR1 SGHDN and CDR2 FVKESK.